Each of the 32 T cell receptor beta chains below was sequenced from the same sample in a study of memory CD4+ T cells and cytomegalovirus serostatus. Sequenced by immunoSEQ multiplex PCR; TCRdb stores in-frame clones only, minus some. The table has around 49,000 clones, around 82% seen once. The sort gate was single viable CD3+CD4+CD8-CD45RO+ cells for memory CD4+ T cells. The sample consisted of memory CD4+ T cells from blood. Receptors were obtained from an adult in good health and CMV-seronegative.

The chain employs TRBV28 and TRBJ1-6; the match to TRBD1 covers 7 bases. In germline, CDR1 is MDHEN, CDR2 SYDVKM. Unmatched junction bases numbered 8, after V lost 6 bases and J lost 6 bases. The CDR3 spans 15 residues. The chain's CDR3 is CASSGLDRLNSPLHF. CDR3 nucleotides: TGTGCCAGCAGCGGCCTGGACAGGCTTAATTCACCCCTCCACTTT.

There are a few counts of this clone. V gene TRBV30 combines with J gene TRBJ2-5; tentative D call: TRBD2 (7 bases). In germline, CDR1 is GTSNPN, CDR2 SVGIG (reference sequence). Trimming left V 7 bases short and J 4 bases short, with 13 bases between. The CDR3 has 12 amino acids. The CDR3 region is CALGGRSETQYF. DNA of the CDR3: TGTGCCTTGGGGGGGCGGTCAGAGACCCAGTACTTC.

This sequence joins TRBV6-6 and TRBJ2-4; TRBD2 matches 9 bases. The V segment lost 6 bases and the J segment 7 bases; nucleotides outside the gene matches: 4. The CDR3 extends over 13 amino acids. Germline V gives CDR1 MNHNY, CDR2 SVGAGI (reference sequence). The CDR3 is CASRGGLANIQYF. CDR3 sequence (DNA): TGTGCCAGCAGGGGGGGACTAGCCAACATTCAGTACTTC.

The V call is TRBV10-3, the J call TRBJ2-1, with 8 bases that match TRBD2. V was clipped by 7 bases and J by 8 bases; unmatched bases: 7. CDR1 is ENHRY, CDR2 SYGVKD, per germline. The CDR3 is 13 residues long. For the CDR3, the DNA is TGTGCCATCACTAAGCGGGAGTTAGATGAGCAGTTCTTC. Translated, it gives CAITKRELDEQFF.

This clone was detected once. The chain couples TRBV5-6 to TRBJ2-5; D is ambiguous. The CDR3 is 16 amino acids. Per germline, CDR1 SGHDT and CDR2 YYEEEE. The germline V and J ends were trimmed by 0 bases and 1 base, with 13 bases remaining between them. CDR3 protein: CASSLERISFQETQYF. Written as DNA, the CDR3 is TGTGCCAGCAGCTTGGAACGTATCTCTTTCCAAGAGACCCAGTACTTC.

In its sample, this clone was seen once. The chain couples TRBV2 to TRBJ2-5, with 8 bases lining up with TRBD2. Losses at the gene ends were 5 bases for V and 5 bases for J; bases not matched to a gene: 10. The CDR3 extends over 15 amino acids. In germline, CDR1 is SNHLY, CDR2 FYNNEI. Here the CDR3 reads CASSQQRGYKETQYF. The DNA of the CDR3 is TGTGCCAGCAGTCAACAGCGGGGGTATAAGGAGACCCAGTACTTC. The full variable domain, rest sourced from reference TRBV2 and TRBJ2-5, is EPEVTQTPSHQVTQMGQEVILRCVPISNHLYFYWYRQILGQKVEFLVSFYNNEISEKSEIFDDQFSVERPDGSNFTLKIRSTKLEDSAMYFCASSQQRGYKETQYFGPGTRLLVL.

The chain couples TRBV6-1 to TRBJ1-1; the D gene is possibly TRBD1 (5 bases). CDR1 is MNHNS and CDR2 is SASEGT in the germline V gene. CDR3 length: 14 residues. V lost 4 bases and J 5 bases, leaving 14 bases between the germline ends. CDR3 in amino acids: CASSVVRVSTEAFF. The CDR3 DNA sequence: TGTGCCAGCAGTGTCGTCAGGGTATCGACTGAAGCTTTCTTT.

This clone was detected only once. The chain joins TRBV2 to TRBJ2-7; D is unresolved. V was trimmed by 3 bases and J by 3 bases, leaving 12 bases between them. The CDR3 sequence is 14 residues long. Per the germline V gene, CDR1 is SNHLY and CDR2 is FYNNEI. In DNA, the CDR3 is TGTGCCAGCAGTGAGCGGATCTTGGGCTACGAGCAGTACTTC. As protein: CASSERILGYEQYF.

V usage is TRBV11-2 and J usage is TRBJ1-1, with D possibly being TRBD1 (5 bases). The V end lost 6 bases, the J end lost 2 bases, and 22 bases lay between the germline ends. This CDR3 region has 17 residues. Germline loops: CDR1 SGHAT, CDR2 FQNNGV. CDR3 nucleotide sequence: TGTGCCAGCAGAAAAAACCCCACGGGGGAGATTAACACTGAAGCTTTCTTT. This sequence encodes CASRKNPTGEINTEAFF.

This chain joins TRBV9 and TRBJ1-3; D might be TRBD1 (5 bases). V lost 3 bases and J 0 bases, leaving 10 bases between the germline ends. Germline V gene lookup returns CDR1 SGDLS and CDR2 YYNGEE. The CDR3 is 15 amino acids. In DNA, the CDR3 is TGTGCCAGCAGCGCAGGGAGACTCTCTGGAAACACCATATATTTT. This codes for CASSAGRLSGNTIYF.

The V call is TRBV27, the J call TRBJ2-7, with unresolved D. V was shortened by 3 bases and J by 5 bases, with 11 bases between the two germline ends. Germline V gives CDR1 MNHEY, CDR2 SMNVEV (reference sequence). CDR3 length: 13 residues. The CDR3 DNA follows: TGTGCCAGCAGTTTTGGTTTCCCCCACGAGCAGTACTTC. It translates to CASSFGFPHEQYF.

The V gene is TRBV18, the J gene TRBJ1-1, with a weak D call TRBD1 (5 bases). Trimming took 4 bases from V and 4 from J, leaving 25 bases between them. In germline, CDR1 is KGHSH, CDR2 LQKENI. The CDR3 contains 18 residues. CDR3 in amino acids: CASSRTGPLSTPVTEAFF. In nucleotides, the CDR3 is TGTGCCAGCTCACGAACGGGACCGCTGTCCACCCCTGTCACTGAAGCTTTCTTT.

The chain recombines TRBV2 with TRBJ1-2, with 7 positions matching TRBD1. J lost 6 bases, V lost 6 bases, and 4 bases had no gene match. The CDR3 totals 12 residues. CDR1 is SNHLY, CDR2 FYNNEI, per germline. The CDR3, as DNA: TGTGCCAGCAGGGCAGGGGGGAATGGCTACACCTTC. Amino acid sequence: CASRAGGNGYTF.

The rearrangement joins TRBV19 to TRBJ2-1, with D maybe TRBD2 (6 bases). In germline, CDR1 is LNHDA, CDR2 SQIVND (reference sequence). CDR3 length: 15 residues. V lost 9 bases to trimming and J lost 0 bases, with 15 bases between them. The CDR3 DNA reads as TGTGCCAGCAGCAGAGCGGGCGGCTCCTACAATGAGCAGTTCTTC. This gives the protein CASSRAGGSYNEQFF.

A few counts support this clone. This chain connects TRBV5-1 to TRBJ1-4; 11 bases agree with TRBD1. CDR3 length equals 16 residues. Per the germline V gene, CDR1 is SGHRS and CDR2 is YFSETQ. The J segment lost 5 bases and the V segment lost 5 bases, leaving 8 bases of the junction unmatched. CDR3 bases: TGCGCCAGCAGTAAATCCGGGACAGGGGGGAATGAAAAACTGTTTTTT. It translates to CASSKSGTGGNEKLFF.

The V and J genes are TRBV10-3 and TRBJ1-2, with 8 nucleotides matching TRBD1. V gave up 7 bases and J gave up 4 bases; unmatched junction bases: 11. The CDR3 consists of 15 residues. Germline CDR1 reads ENHRY; CDR2 reads SYGVKD. CDR3 bases: TGTGCCATCACTGCTCAGCTTACAGGGGGCTATGGCTACACCTTC. This encodes CAITAQLTGGYGYTF.

J is TRBJ2-7 and V is TRBV30; D remains unclear. The CDR3 has 11 residues. The germline V and J ends were trimmed by 1 base and 5 bases, with 6 bases remaining between them. CDR1 is GTSNPN and CDR2 is SVGIG in the germline V gene (reference sequence). The DNA of the CDR3 is TGTGCCTGGAGTGGGTGGGACGAGCAGTACTTC. Amino acids: CAWSGWDEQYF.

The chain joins TRBV11-2 to TRBJ2-7; D remains unclear. The CDR3 consists of 15 residues. Germline V lookup: CDR1 SGHAT, CDR2 FQNNGV. V was pared by 4 bases and J by 2 bases, with 15 bases between. The chain's CDR3 is CASSSLWTVAYEQYF. The CDR3 bases are TGTGCCAGCAGCTCTCTATGGACGGTAGCCTACGAGCAGTACTTC. Together with reference TRBV11-2 and TRBJ2-7, the CDR3 gives the full variable domain: EAGVAQSPRYKIIEKRQSVAFWCNPISGHATLYWYQQILGQGPKLLIQFQNNGVVDDSQLPKDRFSAERLKGVDSTLKIQPAKLEDSAVYLCASSSLWTVAYEQYFGPGTRLTVT.

This chain links TRBV29-1 with TRBJ2-3; no reliable D call. The CDR3 runs to 13 residues. The germline gives CDR1 SQVTM, CDR2 ANQGSEA. With 5 bases removed from V and 6 bases from J, the gap between germline ends came to 15 bases. CDR3 in amino acids: CSVSPGSADTQYF. Here the CDR3 DNA reads TGCAGCGTTTCCCCCGGATCCGCGGATACGCAGTATTTT.

In its sample, this clone was seen a few times. This sample also contains other DNA sequences that code for the same CDR3. This sequence joins TRBV18 and TRBJ2-5; no clear D. Germline values: CDR1 KGHSH, CDR2 LQKENI. The CDR3 has 11 residues. V lost 1 base, J lost 3 bases, and 0 bases lay in between. DNA of the CDR3: TGTGCCAGCTCACCACAAGAGACCCAGTACTTC. Translating gives CASSPQETQYF. The entire variable domain, with the rest obtained from reference TRBV18 and TRBJ2-5, is as follows: NAGVMQNPRHLVRRRGQEARLRCSPMKGHSHVYWYRQLPEEGLKFMVYLQKENIIDESGMPKERFSAEFPKEGPSILRIQQVVRGDSAAYFCASSPQETQYFGPGTRLLVL.

This chain links TRBV10-3 with TRBJ2-5; TRBD2 matches at 15 bases. The CDR3 length is 17 residues. V lost 4 bases and J lost 5; bases outside the gene matches: 8. The germline gives CDR1 ENHRY, CDR2 SYGVKD. DNA for the CDR3: TGTGCCATCAGTGGCGGACTAGCGGGAGGGGGGGCGGAGACCCAGTACTTC. Its translation is CAISGGLAGGGAETQYF.

CDR3 in amino acids: CASSSPRTSGRSTDTQYF. The CDR3 nucleotides read TGTGCCAGCAGCTCGCCCCGGACTAGCGGGCGATCCACAGATACGCAGTATTTT. The chain links TRBV7-3 to TRBJ2-3; 11 bases match TRBD2. This CDR3 contains 18 residues. Germline V gene data show CDR1 as SGHTA and CDR2 as FQGTGA. The junction had 11 bases not matched to a gene; V was cut back by 4 bases and J by 2 bases.

J is TRBJ2-7 and V is TRBV4-2; D gene uncertain. V was shortened by 4 bases and J by 5 bases, with 15 bases between the two germline ends. Germline lookup yields CDR1 LGHNA and CDR2 YNFKEQ. The CDR3 covers 14 residues. The DNA for the CDR3 is TGTGCCAGCAGCCTCCAGGCCCCTGCTGACGAGCAGTACTTC. This translates into CASSLQAPADEQYF.

The chain combines TRBV2 with TRBJ2-2; TRBD2 matches at 12 bases. After removal of 5 bases from V and 5 bases from J, the junction contained 3 bases not matched to a gene. This CDR3 comprises 15 residues. Per germline, CDR1 SNHLY and CDR2 FYNNEI. The CDR3 nucleotides are TGTGCCAGCAGTACTAGCGGGAGGACTACCGGGGAGCTGTTTTTT. Protein sequence: CASSTSGRTTGELFF.

The chain's CDR3 is CASRRGVNEQFF. Here the CDR3 DNA reads TGTGCCAGCCGTCGGGGAGTGAATGAGCAGTTCTTC. This chain links TRBV6-5 with TRBJ2-1; D is possibly TRBD2 (5 bases). CDR1 and CDR2 (germline): MNHEY, SVGAGI. The CDR3 has 12 amino acids. V lost 8 bases, J lost 7 bases, and 12 bases lay in between.

The chain carries TRBV27 and TRBJ2-1; 11 bases align to TRBD1. V lost 6 bases to trimming and J lost 6 bases; unmatched junction nucleotides: 7. Germline CDR1 and CDR2: MNHEY and SMNVEV (reference sequence). This CDR3 contains 15 residues. The CDR3 DNA reads TGTGCCAGCAGCCAACCGGGACAGGGGGGCAATGAGCAGTTCTTC. As protein: CASSQPGQGGNEQFF.

J is TRBJ1-2 and V is TRBV19; D not certain. This CDR3 comprises 12 residues. Trimming shortened V by 5 bases and J by 4 bases, and 8 bases separated the two germline ends. CDR1 LNHDA and CDR2 SQIVND come from the germline V gene (reference sequence). As DNA, the CDR3 is TGTGCCAGTAGTCGAGCCTTCTATGGCTACACCTTC. Its protein is CASSRAFYGYTF.

The CDR3: CASSLDTGISYEQYF. CDR3 DNA: TGTGCCAGCAGCTTGGATACAGGGATTTCCTACGAGCAGTACTTC. This rearrangement joins TRBV5-6 to TRBJ2-7; D possibly corresponds to TRBD1 (6 bases). Germline CDR1 is SGHDT and CDR2 is YYEEEE. The CDR3 spans 15 residues. Trimming pared 0 bases from V and 1 base from J, leaving 11 bases between. The complete variable domain, with remaining parts taken from reference TRBV5-6 and TRBJ2-7, reads DAGVTQSPTHLIKTRGQQVTLRCSPKSGHDTVSWYQQALGQGPQFIFQYYEEEERQRGNFPDRFSGHQFPNYSSELNVNALLLGDSALYLCASSLDTGISYEQYFGPGTRLTVT.

The J gene is TRBJ1-5, the V gene TRBV19; 10 bases match TRBD1. This CDR3 is 13 amino acids long. CDR1 is LNHDA and CDR2 is SQIVND in the germline V gene (reference sequence). V gave up 6 bases and J gave up 7 bases; unmatched junction bases: 3. CDR3 in amino acids: CASRGQGLQPQHF. CDR3 DNA: TGTGCCAGTAGGGGACAGGGGTTGCAGCCCCAGCATTTT. The full variable domain, with the rest looked up from reference TRBV19 and TRBJ1-5, is DGGITQSPKYLFRKEGQNVTLSCEQNLNHDAMYWYRQDPGQGLRLIYYSQIVNDFQKGDIAEGYSVSREKKESFPLTVTSAQKNPTAFYLCASRGQGLQPQHFGDGTRLSIL.

The rearrangement joins TRBV7-9 to TRBJ1-1; D is unresolved. This CDR3 region has 14 residues. The germline V gene encodes CDR1 SEHNR and CDR2 FQNEAQ (reference sequence). The germline V and J ends were trimmed by 1 base and 3 bases, with 9 bases remaining between them. The CDR3 loop reads CASSLGIVDTEAFF. The DNA for the CDR3 is TGTGCCAGCAGCTTAGGGATCGTGGACACTGAAGCTTTCTTT.

The gene calls are TRBV21-1 and TRBJ2-7; TRBD1 is the table's D call and was not checked against the DNA. TRBV21-1 is labeled a pseudogene. The CDR3 is 14 residues long. CDR3 in amino acids: CAGAQGWGSYEQYF. In DNA, the CDR3 is TGTGCCGGGGCACAGGGCTGGGGATCCTACGAGCAGTACTTC.

The CDR3 DNA is TGTGCCATCAGTGACTCCGGGACTCCTTATGGCTACACCTTC. Protein sequence: CAISDSGTPYGYTF. The chain employs TRBV10-3 and TRBJ1-2, with D perhaps matching TRBD1 (5 bases). The germline V and J ends were trimmed by 3 bases and 5 bases, with 13 bases remaining between them. The CDR3 consists of 14 residues. Germline CDR1 is ENHRY and CDR2 is SYGVKD.